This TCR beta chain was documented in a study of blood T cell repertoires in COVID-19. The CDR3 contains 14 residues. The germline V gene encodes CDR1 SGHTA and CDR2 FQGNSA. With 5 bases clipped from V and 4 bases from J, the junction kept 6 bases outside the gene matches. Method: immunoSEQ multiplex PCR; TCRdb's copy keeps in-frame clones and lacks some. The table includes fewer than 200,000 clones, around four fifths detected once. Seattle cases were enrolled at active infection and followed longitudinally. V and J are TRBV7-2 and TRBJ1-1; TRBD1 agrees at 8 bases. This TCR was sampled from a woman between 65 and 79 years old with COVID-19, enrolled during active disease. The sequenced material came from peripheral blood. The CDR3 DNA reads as TGTGCCAGCAGCCGGGACAGGTGGAGCACTGAAGCTTTCTTT. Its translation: CASSRDRWSTEAFF.